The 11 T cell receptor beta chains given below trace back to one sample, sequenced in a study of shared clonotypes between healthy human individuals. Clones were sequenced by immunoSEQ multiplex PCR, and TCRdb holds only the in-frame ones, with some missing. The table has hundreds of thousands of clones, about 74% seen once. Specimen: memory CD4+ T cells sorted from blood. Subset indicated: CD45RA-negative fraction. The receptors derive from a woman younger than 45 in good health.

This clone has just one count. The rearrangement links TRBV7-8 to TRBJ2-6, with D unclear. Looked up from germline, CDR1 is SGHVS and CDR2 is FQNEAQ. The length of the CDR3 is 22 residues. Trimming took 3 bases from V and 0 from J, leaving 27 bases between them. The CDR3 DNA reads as TGTGCCAGCAGCTTTGAGCGCCCCTGGGCGGCCCAGCACCTCTCTGGGGCCAACGTCCTGACTTTC. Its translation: CASSFERPWAAQHLSGANVLTF.

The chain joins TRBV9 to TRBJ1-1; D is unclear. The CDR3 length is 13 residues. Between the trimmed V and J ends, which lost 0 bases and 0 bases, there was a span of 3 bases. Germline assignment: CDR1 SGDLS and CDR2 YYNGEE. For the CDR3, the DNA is TGTGCCAGCAGCGTAGCCATGAACACTGAAGCTTTCTTT. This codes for CASSVAMNTEAFF.

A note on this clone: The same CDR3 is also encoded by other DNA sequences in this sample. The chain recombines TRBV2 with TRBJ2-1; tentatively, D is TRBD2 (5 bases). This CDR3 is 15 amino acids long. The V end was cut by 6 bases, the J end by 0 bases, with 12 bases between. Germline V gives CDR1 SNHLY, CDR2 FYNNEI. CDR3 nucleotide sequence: TGTGCCAGCAGCCAAAGCGGAAGCTCCTACAATGAGCAGTTCTTC. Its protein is CASSQSGSSYNEQFF.

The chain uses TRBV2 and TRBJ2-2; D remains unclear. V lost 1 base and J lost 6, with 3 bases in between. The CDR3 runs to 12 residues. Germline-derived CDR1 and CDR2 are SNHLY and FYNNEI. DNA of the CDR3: TGTGCCAGCAGTGAAGGTCCCGGGGAGCTGTTTTTT. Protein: CASSEGPGELFF.

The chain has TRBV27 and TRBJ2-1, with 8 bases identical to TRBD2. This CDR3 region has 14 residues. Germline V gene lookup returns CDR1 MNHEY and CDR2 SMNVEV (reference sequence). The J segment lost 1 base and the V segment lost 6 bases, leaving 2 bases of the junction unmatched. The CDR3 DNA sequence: TGTGCCAGCAGACTAGCGGATTCCTACAATGAGCAGTTCTTC. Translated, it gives CASRLADSYNEQFF.

The CDR3 sequence: CASSPQGGAQETQYF. CDR3 coding DNA: TGTGCCAGCAGCCCTCAGGGGGGGGCCCAAGAGACCCAGTACTTC. The chain is built from TRBV7-7 and TRBJ2-5, with D possibly being TRBD1 or TRBD2 (7 bases each). The CDR3 extends over 15 amino acids. The ends were cut back, 5 bases at V and 1 base at J, with 14 bases in the middle. Germline lookup yields CDR1 SSHAT and CDR2 FNYEAQ (reference sequence).

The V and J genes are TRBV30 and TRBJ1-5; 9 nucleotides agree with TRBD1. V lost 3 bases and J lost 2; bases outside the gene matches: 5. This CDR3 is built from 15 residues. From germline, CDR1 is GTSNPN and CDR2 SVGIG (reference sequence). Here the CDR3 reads CAWRGRDRGNQPQHF. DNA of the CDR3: TGTGCCTGGAGGGGCCGGGACAGGGGCAATCAGCCCCAGCATTTT.

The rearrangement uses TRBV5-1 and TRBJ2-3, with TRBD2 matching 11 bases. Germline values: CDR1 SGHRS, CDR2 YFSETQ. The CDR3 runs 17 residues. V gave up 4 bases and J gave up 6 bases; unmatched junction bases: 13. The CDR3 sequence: CASSPRTSGLPGDTQYF. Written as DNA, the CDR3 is TGCGCCAGCAGCCCGAGGACTAGCGGGCTCCCTGGGGATACGCAGTATTTT. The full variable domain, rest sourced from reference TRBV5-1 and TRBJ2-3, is KAGVTQTPRYLIKTRGQQVTLSCSPISGHRSVSWYQQTPGQGLQFLFEYFSETQRNKGNFPGRFSGRQFSNSRSEMNVSTLELGDSALYLCASSPRTSGLPGDTQYFGPGTRLTVL.

As DNA, the CDR3 is TGCGCCAGCAACACGGGACAGGGCGGAAGCACTGAAGCTTTCTTT. Translation gives CASNTGQGGSTEAFF. The chain recombines TRBV5-1 with TRBJ1-1; 9 bases match TRBD1. The V gene's germline CDR1 is SGHRS and CDR2 YFSETQ. Trimming cost V 6 bases and J 4 bases; bases outside gene matches: 10. The CDR3 contains 15 residues.

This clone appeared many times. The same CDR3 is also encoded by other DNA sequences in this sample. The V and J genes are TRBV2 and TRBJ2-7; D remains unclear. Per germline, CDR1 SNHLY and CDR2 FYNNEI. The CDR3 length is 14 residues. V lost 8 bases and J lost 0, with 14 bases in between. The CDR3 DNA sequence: TGTGCCAGCTCTTCTGGACGGAACTCCTACGAGCAGTACTTC. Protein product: CASSSGRNSYEQYF. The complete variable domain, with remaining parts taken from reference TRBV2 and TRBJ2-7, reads EPEVTQTPSHQVTQMGQEVILRCVPISNHLYFYWYRQILGQKVEFLVSFYNNEISEKSEIFDDQFSVERPDGSNFTLKIRSTKLEDSAMYFCASSSGRNSYEQYFGPGTRLTVT.

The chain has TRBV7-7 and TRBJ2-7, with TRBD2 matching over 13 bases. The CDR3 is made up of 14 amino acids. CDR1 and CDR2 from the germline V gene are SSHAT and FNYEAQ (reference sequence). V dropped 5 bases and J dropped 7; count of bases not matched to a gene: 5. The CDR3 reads CASSMSGLAGEQYF. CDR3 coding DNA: TGTGCCAGCAGCATGTCGGGACTAGCGGGGGAGCAGTACTTC.